The clone carrying this T cell receptor beta chain appeared many times. What it recognizes is unknown. The data stem from a study of T-cell reconstitution after alpha-beta-depleted transplantation in children. Whole-study findings and limits: At one year after transplant, newly produced T cells mostly accounted for T-cell counts and diversity. At day 60, the high TCRbeta diversity found in some patients originated from recipient T cells and thymic progenitors that had survived. About two months after transplant, alpha-beta T cells reportedly came from several hundred expanded graft clones.

The length of the CDR3 is 18 residues. Germline assignment: CDR1 SGHRS and CDR2 YFSETQ. The V gene end was trimmed by 1 base and the J gene end by 1 base; junction bases not matched to a gene: 13. Unique molecular identifiers were built into the TCRbeta library. TCRdb redid the calling of the PCR reads with MiXCR, one entry per CDR3 protein. Counted here are about 32,000 distinct CDR3 sequences, under 7.5% occurring once; the ten biggest clones make up about a quarter. This chain connects TRBV5-1 to TRBJ2-5, with 7 bases aligning to TRBD2. The receptor was derived from a child less than two years old who had a stem cell transplant for acute myeloid leukemia, so the T cells may come from the graft donor. Sequenced material: peripheral blood, taken 60 days after TCRalphabeta/CD19-depleted stem cell transplant. The CDR3 nucleotides are TGCGCCAGCAGCTTGTCCCCCGAGGGCAGGGAGGGCCAAGAGACCCAGTACTTC. Translating it yields CASSLSPEGREGQETQYF. Full variable domain (outside the CDR3, taken from reference TRBV5-1 and TRBJ2-5): KAGVTQTPRYLIKTRGQQVTLSCSPISGHRSVSWYQQTPGQGLQFLFEYFSETQRNKGNFPGRFSGRQFSNSRSEMNVSTLELGDSALYLCASSLSPEGREGQETQYFGPGTRLLVL.